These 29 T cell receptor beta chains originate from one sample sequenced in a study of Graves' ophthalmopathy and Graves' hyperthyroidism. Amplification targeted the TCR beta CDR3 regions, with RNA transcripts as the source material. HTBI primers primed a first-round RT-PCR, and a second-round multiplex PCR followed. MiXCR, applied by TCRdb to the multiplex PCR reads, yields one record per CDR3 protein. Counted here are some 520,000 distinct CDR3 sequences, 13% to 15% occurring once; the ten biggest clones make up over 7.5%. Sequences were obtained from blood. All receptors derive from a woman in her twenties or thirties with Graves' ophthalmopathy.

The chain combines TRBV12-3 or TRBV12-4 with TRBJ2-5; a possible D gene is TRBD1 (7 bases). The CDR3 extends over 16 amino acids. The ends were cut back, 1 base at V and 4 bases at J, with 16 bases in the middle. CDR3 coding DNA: TGTGCCAGCAGTTTAGGCGCCAGGGGGGCTTCAGAGACCCAGTACTTC. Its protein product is CASSLGARGASETQYF.

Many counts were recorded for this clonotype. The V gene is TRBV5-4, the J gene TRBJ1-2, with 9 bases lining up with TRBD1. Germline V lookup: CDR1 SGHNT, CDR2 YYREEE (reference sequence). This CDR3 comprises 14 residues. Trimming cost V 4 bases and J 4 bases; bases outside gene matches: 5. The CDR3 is CASSADRGSYGYTF. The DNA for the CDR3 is TGTGCCAGCAGCGCGGACAGGGGATCCTATGGCTACACCTTC.

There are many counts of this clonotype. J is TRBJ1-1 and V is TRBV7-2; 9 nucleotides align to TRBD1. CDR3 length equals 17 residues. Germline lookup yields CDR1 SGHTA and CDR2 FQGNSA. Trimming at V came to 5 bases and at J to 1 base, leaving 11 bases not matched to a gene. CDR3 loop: CASSDLGTGWRNTEAFF. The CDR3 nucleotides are TGTGCCAGCAGCGACCTCGGGACAGGGTGGAGGAACACTGAAGCTTTCTTT.

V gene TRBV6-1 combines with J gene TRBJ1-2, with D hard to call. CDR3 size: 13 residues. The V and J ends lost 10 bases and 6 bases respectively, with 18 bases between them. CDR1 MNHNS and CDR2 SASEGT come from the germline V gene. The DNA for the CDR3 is TGTGCCACCTTTCGTCGGGTCATGGATGGCTACACCTTC. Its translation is CATFRRVMDGYTF.

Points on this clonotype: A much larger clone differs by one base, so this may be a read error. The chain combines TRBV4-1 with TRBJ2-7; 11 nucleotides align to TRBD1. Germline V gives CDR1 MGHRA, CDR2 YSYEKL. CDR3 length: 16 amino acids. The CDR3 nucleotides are TGCGCCAGCAGCCAAGACCGGACAGGGGGCGATGCCGAGCAGGACTTC. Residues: CASSQDRTGGDAEQDF.

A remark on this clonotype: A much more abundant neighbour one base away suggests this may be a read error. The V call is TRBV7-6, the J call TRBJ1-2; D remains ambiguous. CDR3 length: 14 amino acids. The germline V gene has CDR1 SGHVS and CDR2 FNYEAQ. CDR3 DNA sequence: TGTGCCAGCAGCCCCCAGGTGGGGAATTATGGCTACAGCTTC. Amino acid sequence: CASSPQVGNYGYSF.

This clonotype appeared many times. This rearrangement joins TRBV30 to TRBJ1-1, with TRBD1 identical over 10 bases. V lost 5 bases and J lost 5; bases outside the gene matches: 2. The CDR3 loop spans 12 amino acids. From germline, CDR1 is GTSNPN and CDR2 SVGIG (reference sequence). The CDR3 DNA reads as TGTGCCTGGGGGGACAGGGGAACTGAAGCTTTCTTT. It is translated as CAWGDRGTEAFF.

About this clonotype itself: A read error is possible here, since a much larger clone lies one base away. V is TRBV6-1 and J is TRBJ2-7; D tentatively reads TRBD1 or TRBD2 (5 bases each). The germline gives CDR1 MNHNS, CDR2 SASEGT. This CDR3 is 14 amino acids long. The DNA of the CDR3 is TGTTCCAGCAGTCAACCGGGGCGGCCCTACGAGCAGTACTTC. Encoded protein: CSSSQPGRPYEQYF.

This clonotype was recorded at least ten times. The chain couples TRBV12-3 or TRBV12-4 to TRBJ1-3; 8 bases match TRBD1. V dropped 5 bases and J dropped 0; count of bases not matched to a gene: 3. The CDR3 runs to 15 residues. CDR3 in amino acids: CASSRQGISGNTIYF. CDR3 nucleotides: TGTGCCAGCAGTCGACAGGGGATCTCTGGAAACACCATATATTTT.

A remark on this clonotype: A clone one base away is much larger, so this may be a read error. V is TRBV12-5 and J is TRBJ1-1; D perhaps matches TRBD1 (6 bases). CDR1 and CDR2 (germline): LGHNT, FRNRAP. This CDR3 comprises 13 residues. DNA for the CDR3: TGTGCTAGTGGTTTGGGGGGGCACACTGTAGCTTTCTTT. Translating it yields CASGLGGHTVAFF.

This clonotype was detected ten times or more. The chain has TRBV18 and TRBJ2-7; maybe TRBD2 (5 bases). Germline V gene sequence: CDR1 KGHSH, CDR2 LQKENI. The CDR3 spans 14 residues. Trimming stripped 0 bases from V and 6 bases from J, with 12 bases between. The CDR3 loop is CASSPPTSQVEQYF. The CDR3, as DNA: TGTGCCAGCTCACCACCCACTAGTCAGGTCGAGCAGTACTTC.

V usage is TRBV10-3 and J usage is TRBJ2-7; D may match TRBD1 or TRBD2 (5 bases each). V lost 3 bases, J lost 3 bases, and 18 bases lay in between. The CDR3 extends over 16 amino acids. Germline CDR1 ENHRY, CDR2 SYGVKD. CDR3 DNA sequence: TGTGCCATCAGTGATAACTCTCTCGGGACGAACTACGAGCAGTACTTC. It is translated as CAISDNSLGTNYEQYF.

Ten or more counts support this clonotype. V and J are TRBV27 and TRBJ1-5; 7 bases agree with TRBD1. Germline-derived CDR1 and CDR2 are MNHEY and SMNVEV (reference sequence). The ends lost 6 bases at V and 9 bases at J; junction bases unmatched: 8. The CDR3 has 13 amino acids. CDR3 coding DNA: TGTGCCAGCAGGGGACAGTCCCCATCGCCCCAGCATTTT. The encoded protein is CASRGQSPSPQHF.

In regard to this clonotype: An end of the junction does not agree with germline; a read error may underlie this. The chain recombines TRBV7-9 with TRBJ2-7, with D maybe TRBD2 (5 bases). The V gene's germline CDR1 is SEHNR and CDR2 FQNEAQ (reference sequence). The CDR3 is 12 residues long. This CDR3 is CASTTLEDEQNF. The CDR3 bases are TGTGCCAGCACCACACTGGAGGACGAGCAGAACTTC.

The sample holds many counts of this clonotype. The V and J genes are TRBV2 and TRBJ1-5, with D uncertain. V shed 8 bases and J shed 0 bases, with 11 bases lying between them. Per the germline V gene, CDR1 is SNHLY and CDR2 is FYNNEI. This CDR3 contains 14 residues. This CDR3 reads CASRPDYSNQPQHF. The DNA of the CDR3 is TGTGCCAGCCGTCCGGACTATAGCAATCAGCCCCAGCATTTT.

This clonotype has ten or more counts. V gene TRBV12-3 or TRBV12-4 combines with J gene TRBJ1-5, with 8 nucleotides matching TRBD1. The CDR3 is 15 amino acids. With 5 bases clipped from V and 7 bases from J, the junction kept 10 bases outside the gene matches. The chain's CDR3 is CASSARGTGFQPQHF. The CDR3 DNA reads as TGTGCCAGCAGTGCCCGGGGGACAGGATTCCAGCCCCAGCATTTT.

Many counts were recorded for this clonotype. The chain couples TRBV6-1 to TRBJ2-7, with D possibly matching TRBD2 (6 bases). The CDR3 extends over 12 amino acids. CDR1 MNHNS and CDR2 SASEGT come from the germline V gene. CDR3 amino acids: CVSGGRSHEQYF. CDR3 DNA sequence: TGTGTAAGTGGGGGGAGGTCCCACGAGCAGTACTTC.

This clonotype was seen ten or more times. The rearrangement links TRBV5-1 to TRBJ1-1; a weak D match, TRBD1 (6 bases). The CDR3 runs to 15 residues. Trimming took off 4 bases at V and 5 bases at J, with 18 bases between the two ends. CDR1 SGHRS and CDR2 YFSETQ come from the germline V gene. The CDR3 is CASSLNRVGQTEAFF. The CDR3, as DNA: TGCGCCAGCAGCCTAAACAGGGTGGGTCAGACTGAAGCTTTCTTT.

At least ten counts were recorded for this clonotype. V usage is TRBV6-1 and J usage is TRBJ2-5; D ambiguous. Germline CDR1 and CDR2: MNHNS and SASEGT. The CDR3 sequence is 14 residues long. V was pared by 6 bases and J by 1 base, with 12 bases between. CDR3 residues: CASRVAGSQETQYF. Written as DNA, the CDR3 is TGTGCCAGCAGAGTAGCAGGATCCCAAGAGACCCAGTACTTC.

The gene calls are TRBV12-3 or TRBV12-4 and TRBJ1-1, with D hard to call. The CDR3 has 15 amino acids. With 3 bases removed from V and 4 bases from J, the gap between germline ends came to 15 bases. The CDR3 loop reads CASSFRMMPLTEAFF. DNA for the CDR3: TGTGCCAGCAGTTTTAGGATGATGCCCCTCACTGAAGCTTTCTTT.

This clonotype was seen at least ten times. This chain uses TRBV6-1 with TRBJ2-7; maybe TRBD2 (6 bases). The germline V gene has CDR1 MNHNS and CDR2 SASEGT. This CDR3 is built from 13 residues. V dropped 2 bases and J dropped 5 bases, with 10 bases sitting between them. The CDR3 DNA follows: TGTGCCAGCAGTGAAATAGGAGGGAACGAGCAGTACTTC. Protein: CASSEIGGNEQYF.

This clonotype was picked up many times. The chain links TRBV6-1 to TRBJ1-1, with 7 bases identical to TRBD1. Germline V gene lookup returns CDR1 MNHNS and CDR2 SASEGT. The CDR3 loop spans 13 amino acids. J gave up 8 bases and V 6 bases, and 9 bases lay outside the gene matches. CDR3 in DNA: TGTGCCAGCAGGGCGTGGGACAGAAGAGAAGCTTTCTTT. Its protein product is CASRAWDRREAFF.

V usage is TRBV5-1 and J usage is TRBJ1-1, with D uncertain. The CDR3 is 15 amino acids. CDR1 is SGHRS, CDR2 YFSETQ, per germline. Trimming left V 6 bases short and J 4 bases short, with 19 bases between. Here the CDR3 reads CASTSMTVGGTEAFF. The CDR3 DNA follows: TGCGCCAGCACCTCTATGACGGTCGGAGGCACTGAAGCTTTCTTT.

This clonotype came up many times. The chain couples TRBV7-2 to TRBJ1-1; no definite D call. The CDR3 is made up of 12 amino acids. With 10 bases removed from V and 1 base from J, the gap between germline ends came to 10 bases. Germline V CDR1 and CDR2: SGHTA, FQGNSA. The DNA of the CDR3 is TGTGCCACCCCGGGGAGGAACACTGAAGCTTTCTTT. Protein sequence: CATPGRNTEAFF.

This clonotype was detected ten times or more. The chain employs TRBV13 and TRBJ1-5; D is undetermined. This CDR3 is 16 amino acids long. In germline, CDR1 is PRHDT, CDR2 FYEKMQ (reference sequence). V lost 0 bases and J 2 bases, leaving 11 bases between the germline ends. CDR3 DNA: TGTGCCAGCAGCTTAGGTGGTAGGGCGGGCAATCAGCCCCAGCATTTT. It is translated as CASSLGGRAGNQPQHF. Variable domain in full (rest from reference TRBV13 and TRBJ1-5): AAGVIQSPRHLIKEKRETATLKCYPIPRHDTVYWYQQGPGQDPQFLISFYEKMQSDKGSIPDRFSAQQFSDYHSELNMSSLELGDSALYFCASSLGGRAGNQPQHFGDGTRLSIL.

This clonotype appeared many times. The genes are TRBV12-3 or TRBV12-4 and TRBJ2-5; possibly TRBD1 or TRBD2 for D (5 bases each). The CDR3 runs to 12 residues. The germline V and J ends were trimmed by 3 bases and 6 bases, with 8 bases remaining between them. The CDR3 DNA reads TGTGCCAGCAGTTTGTGGGGACAGACCCAGTACTTC. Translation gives CASSLWGQTQYF.

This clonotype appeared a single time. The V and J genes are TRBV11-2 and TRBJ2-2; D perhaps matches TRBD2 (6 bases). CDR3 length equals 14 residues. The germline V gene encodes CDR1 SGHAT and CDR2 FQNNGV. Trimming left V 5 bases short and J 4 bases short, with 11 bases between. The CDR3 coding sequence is TGTGCCAGCAGCGGGGGACTTTTCACCGGGGAGCTGTTTTTT. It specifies CASSGGLFTGELFF.

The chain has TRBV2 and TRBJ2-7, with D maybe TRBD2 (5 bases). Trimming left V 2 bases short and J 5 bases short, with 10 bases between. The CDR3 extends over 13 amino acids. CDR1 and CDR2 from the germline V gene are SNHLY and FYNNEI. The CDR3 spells CASSESGSDEQYF. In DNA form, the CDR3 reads TGTGCCAGCAGTGAAAGTGGGAGCGACGAGCAGTACTTC.

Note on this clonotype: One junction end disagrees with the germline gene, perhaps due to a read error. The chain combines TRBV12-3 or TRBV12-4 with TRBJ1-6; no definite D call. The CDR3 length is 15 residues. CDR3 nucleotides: TGTGCCAGTAGTTTGGGGTTCTCCTATAATTCACTCCACCACTTT. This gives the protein CASSLGFSYNSLHHF.